A single sample is the source of the 3 T cell receptor beta chains below, sequenced in a study of blood T cell repertoires in COVID-19. Profiling relied on immunoSEQ multiplex PCR, and the TCRdb table lists in-frame clones only, not all of them. The sample shows approximately 230,000 clones, about 86% of them seen only once. The sequenced sample consisted of PBMCs or T cells enriched from blood (not recorded which). The receptors were gathered from a woman between 45 and 65 years old with acute COVID-19.

V is TRBV28 and J is TRBJ1-2, with D maybe TRBD1 (5 bases). Trimming left V 2 bases short and J 4 bases short, with 23 bases between. Germline CDR1 MDHEN, CDR2 SYDVKM. The CDR3 has 18 residues. The chain's CDR3 is CASSLRGGTEILRYGYTF. The CDR3 DNA is TGTGCCAGCAGTTTAAGGGGCGGGACCGAGATCCTCCGCTATGGCTACACCTTC.

The chain joins TRBV28 to TRBJ1-3, with D unclear. The V end lost 5 bases, the J end lost 5 bases, and 13 bases lay between the germline ends. The CDR3 is 14 residues long. Germline CDR1 is MDHEN and CDR2 is SYDVKM. The CDR3 spells CASSPWAARNTIYF. The CDR3 nucleotides are TGTGCCAGCAGTCCCTGGGCCGCAAGAAACACCATATATTTT.

The chain recombines TRBV7-6 with TRBJ1-4, with D uncertain. The CDR3 runs 15 residues. The germline CDR1 and CDR2 sequences are SGHVS and FNYEAQ. V lost 5 bases and J lost 5, with 15 bases in between. The CDR3 DNA sequence: TGTGCCAGCAGCCCCCTGGAGCTCCGCAATGAAAAACTGTTTTTT. Amino acids: CASSPLELRNEKLFF.